The 6 T cell receptor beta chains listed next were all sequenced from one sample in a study of blood T cell repertoires in COVID-19. Only in-frame clones appear in the TCRdb table, and some are missing; sequencing was by immunoSEQ multiplex PCR. The sample holds about 160,000 clones, around nine tenths seen once. The sequenced sample consisted of peripheral blood. These receptors all come from a man aged 55 to 69 with COVID-19, enrolled during active disease.

The chain uses TRBV2 and TRBJ1-2; D is ambiguous. CDR1 SNHLY and CDR2 FYNNEI come from the germline V gene. The CDR3 spans 15 residues. V was trimmed by 2 bases and J by 4 bases, leaving 14 bases between them. The CDR3 DNA reads TGTGCCAGCAGTGAACCAGAAAACCCTGGCTATGGCTACACCTTC. Protein sequence: CASSEPENPGYGYTF.

Written as DNA, the CDR3 is TGTGCCAGCAAAATTATGAACACTGAAGCTTTCTTT. This sequence encodes CASKIMNTEAFF. The chain couples TRBV28 to TRBJ1-1; D is uncertain. In germline, CDR1 is MDHEN, CDR2 SYDVKM. The CDR3 covers 12 residues. Trimming cost V 7 bases and J 0 bases, with 6 bases left between them.

CDR3 sequence (DNA): TGTGCCAGCAGCCCCAGTGTAGATACGCAGTATTTT. Protein sequence: CASSPSVDTQYF. The chain joins TRBV6-6 to TRBJ2-3; D is uncertain. V was shortened by 6 bases and J by 5 bases, with 9 bases between the two germline ends. The V gene's germline CDR1 is MNHNY and CDR2 SVGAGI (reference sequence). The CDR3 contains 12 residues.

The chain carries TRBV4-2 and TRBJ1-6; D is unclear. The CDR3 is 15 amino acids. V shed 0 bases and J shed 7 bases, with 10 bases lying between them. Germline V gene sequence: CDR1 LGHNA, CDR2 YNFKEQ. This CDR3 reads CASSQEFTANSPLHF. In nucleotides, the CDR3 is TGTGCCAGCAGCCAAGAGTTCACAGCAAATTCACCCCTCCACTTT.

The CDR3 is CAISETGGFGKNIQYF. The CDR3 DNA reads TGTGCCATCAGTGAAACGGGGGGCTTCGGCAAAAACATTCAGTACTTC. J is TRBJ2-4 and V is TRBV10-3; D might be TRBD2 (7 bases). Deletions cut 3 bases from V and 3 bases from J, with 15 bases between. This CDR3 is built from 16 residues. Germline loops: CDR1 ENHRY, CDR2 SYGVKD.

The V gene is TRBV6-5, the J gene TRBJ1-5; D may be TRBD1 (5 bases). Germline V gene sequence: CDR1 MNHEY, CDR2 SVGAGI. V was trimmed by 4 bases and J by 1 base, leaving 8 bases between them. This CDR3 spans 14 amino acids. The CDR3 DNA reads as TGTGCCAGCAGTTTCCGACAGAGCAATCAGCCCCAGCATTTT. Protein: CASSFRQSNQPQHF.